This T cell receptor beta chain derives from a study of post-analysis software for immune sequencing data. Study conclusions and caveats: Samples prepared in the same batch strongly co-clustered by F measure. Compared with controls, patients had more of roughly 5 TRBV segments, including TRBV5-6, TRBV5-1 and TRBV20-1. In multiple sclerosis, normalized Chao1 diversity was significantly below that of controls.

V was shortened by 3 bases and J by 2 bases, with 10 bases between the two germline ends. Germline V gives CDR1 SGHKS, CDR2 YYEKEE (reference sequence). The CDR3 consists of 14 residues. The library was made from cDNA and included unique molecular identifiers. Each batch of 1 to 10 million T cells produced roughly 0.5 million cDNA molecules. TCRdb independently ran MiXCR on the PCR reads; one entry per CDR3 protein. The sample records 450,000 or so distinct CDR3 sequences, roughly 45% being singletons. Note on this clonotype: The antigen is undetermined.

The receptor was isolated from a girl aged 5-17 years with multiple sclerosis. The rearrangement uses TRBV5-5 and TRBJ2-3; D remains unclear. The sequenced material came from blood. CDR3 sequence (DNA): TGTGCCAGCAGCTGGACCACTTACACAGATACGCAGTATTTT. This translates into CASSWTTYTDTQYF. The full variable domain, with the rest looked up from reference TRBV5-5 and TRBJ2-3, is DAGVTQSPTHLIKTRGQQVTLRCSPISGHKSVSWYQQVLGQGPQFIFQYYEKEERGRGNFPDRFSARQFPNYSSELNVNALLLGDSALYLCASSWTTYTDTQYFGPGTRLTVL.